This T cell receptor (beta chain) emerged from a study of identical twins. Whole-study findings and limits: Excess twin sharing in beta out-of-frame sequences was weaker. Possibly, invariant MAIT and iNKT cells partly confounded zero-insertion analyses.

The authors used template switching to add a universal primer site and gave cDNA unique molecular identifiers. TCRdb passed the 5' RACE reads through MiXCR, listing each CDR3 protein once. Counted here are a few hundred thousand distinct CDR3 sequences, approximately 10% occurring once; the ten biggest clones make up roughly 3%. This clonotype was detected many times. The antigen is not known. The same sample was also used in a study of yellow fever vaccine responses in identical twins.

The material sequenced was PBMCs. The origin of this receptor is a woman aged 18-29 years in good health.

The CDR3 DNA sequence: TGTGCCAGCAGCCCACGAGAGGGGAGCGAGCAGTACTTC. As protein: CASSPREGSEQYF. V usage is TRBV9 and J usage is TRBJ2-7; D might be TRBD1 or TRBD2, each matching 5 bases. The CDR3 runs to 13 residues. Germline loops: CDR1 SGDLS, CDR2 YYNGEE. V gave up 4 bases and J gave up 6 bases, with 14 bases separating them.